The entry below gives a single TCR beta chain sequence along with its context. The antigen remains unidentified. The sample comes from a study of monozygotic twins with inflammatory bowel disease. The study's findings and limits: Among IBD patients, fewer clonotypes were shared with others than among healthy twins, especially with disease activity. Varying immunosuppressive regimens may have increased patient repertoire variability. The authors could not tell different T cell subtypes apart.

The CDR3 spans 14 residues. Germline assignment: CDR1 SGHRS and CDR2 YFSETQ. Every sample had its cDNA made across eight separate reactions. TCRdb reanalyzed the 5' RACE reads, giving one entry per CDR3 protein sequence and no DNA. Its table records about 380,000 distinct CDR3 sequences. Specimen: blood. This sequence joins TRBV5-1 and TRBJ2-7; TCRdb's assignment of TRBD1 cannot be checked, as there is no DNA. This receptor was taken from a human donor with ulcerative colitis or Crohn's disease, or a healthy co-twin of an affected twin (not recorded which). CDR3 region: CASSLFAREGEQYF.